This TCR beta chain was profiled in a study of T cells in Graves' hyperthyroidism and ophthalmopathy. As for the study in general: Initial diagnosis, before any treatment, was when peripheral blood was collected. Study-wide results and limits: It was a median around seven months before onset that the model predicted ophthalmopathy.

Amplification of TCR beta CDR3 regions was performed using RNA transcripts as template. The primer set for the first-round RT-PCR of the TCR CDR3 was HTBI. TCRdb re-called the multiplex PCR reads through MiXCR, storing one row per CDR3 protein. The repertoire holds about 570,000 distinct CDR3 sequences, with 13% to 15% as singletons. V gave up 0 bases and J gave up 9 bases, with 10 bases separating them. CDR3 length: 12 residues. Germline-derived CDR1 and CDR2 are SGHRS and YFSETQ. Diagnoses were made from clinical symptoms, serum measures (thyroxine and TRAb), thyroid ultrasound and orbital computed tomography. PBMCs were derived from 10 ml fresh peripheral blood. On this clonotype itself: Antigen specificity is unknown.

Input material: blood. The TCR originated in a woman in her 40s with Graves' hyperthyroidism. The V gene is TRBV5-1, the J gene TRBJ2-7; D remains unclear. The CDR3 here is CASSLANSGQYF. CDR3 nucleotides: TGCGCCAGCAGCTTGGCCAATTCCGGGCAGTACTTC.